The 10 T cell receptor beta chains given below trace back to one sample, sequenced in a study of a mutant IDH1 vaccine in newly diagnosed glioma. Time point meaning: week 35, safety follow-up. The content of each vaccine dose was 300 ug of mutant IDH1 20-mer peptide, and topical imiquimod accompanied it. Antigens of these TCRs are unknown. TCRdb's copy holds only in-frame clones and misses some; the assay was immunoSEQ multiplex PCR. The sample has about 50,000 clones, around 94% seen once. The sequenced sample was PBMCs, obtained from a glioma patient whose treatment included an IDH1 peptide vaccine. The origin of the receptors is a man aged 45-65 years with glioma.

J is TRBJ2-7 and V is TRBV28, with D possibly being TRBD2 (5 bases). V was clipped by 8 bases and J by 2 bases, with 13 bases between them. The germline gives CDR1 MDHEN, CDR2 SYDVKM. This CDR3 comprises 13 residues. The CDR3 nucleotides read TGTGCCAGCGGAACGACTACACCCTACGAGCAGTACTTC. Protein sequence: CASGTTTPYEQYF.

This rearrangement joins TRBV19 to TRBJ1-2, with a weak D call TRBD1 (6 bases). This CDR3 has 15 residues. CDR1 and CDR2 from the germline V gene are LNHDA and SQIVND (reference sequence). The germline V and J ends were trimmed by 3 bases and 2 bases, with 13 bases remaining between them. The CDR3 protein is CASSIGRGRNYGYTF. CDR3 DNA: TGTGCCAGTAGTATCGGTAGGGGGAGAAACTATGGCTACACCTTC.

This chain links TRBV5-1 with TRBJ2-1; D gene unclear. CDR3 size: 15 residues. Trimming pared 6 bases from V and 0 bases from J, leaving 13 bases between. The germline V gene has CDR1 SGHRS and CDR2 YFSETQ. CDR3 DNA: TGCGCCAGCAACCAAATCCCCAGCTCCTACAATGAGCAGTTCTTC. It codes for CASNQIPSSYNEQFF.

This chain connects TRBV29-1 to TRBJ2-7; 9 nucleotides align to TRBD1. This CDR3 comprises 15 residues. After removal of 7 bases from V and 1 base from J, the junction contained 11 bases not matched to a gene. Germline V gene sequence: CDR1 SQVTM, CDR2 ANQGSEA. The CDR3 is CSAYTGGGLSYEQYF. Here the CDR3 DNA reads TGCAGCGCCTACACAGGGGGCGGATTATCCTACGAGCAGTACTTC.

V is TRBV5-8 and J is TRBJ2-3; TRBD2 agrees at 10 bases. The CDR3 has 16 residues. The ends lost 6 bases at V and 1 base at J; junction bases unmatched: 8. Germline V gene data show CDR1 as SGHTS and CDR2 as YDEGEE. The CDR3 reads CASKLAGPRGTDTQYF. In DNA, the CDR3 is TGTGCCAGCAAACTAGCGGGGCCCCGGGGCACAGATACGCAGTATTTT. Looking up the rest from reference TRBV5-8 and TRBJ2-3 gives the full variable domain: EAGVTQSPTHLIKTRGQQATLRCSPISGHTSVYWYQQALGLGLQFLLWYDEGEERNRGNFPPRFSGRQFPNYSSELNVNALELEDSALYLCASKLAGPRGTDTQYFGPGTRLTVL.

The chain uses TRBV7-8 and TRBJ2-7; possibly TRBD1 or TRBD2 for D (5 bases each). V gave up 5 bases and J gave up 3 bases, with 17 bases separating them. CDR1 is SGHVS and CDR2 is FQNEAQ in the germline V gene. The CDR3 loop spans 15 amino acids. CDR3 loop: CASSDRDGILYEQYF. The CDR3 DNA follows: TGTGCCAGCAGCGACCGGGACGGAATTCTCTACGAGCAGTACTTC.

V is TRBV7-5 and J is TRBJ1-2; the listed D gene, TRBD1, was not tested against the DNA. TRBV7-5 constitutes a pseudogene. The CDR3 is made up of 13 amino acids. The CDR3 nucleotides are TGTGCCAGAAGCTGGCCCCCCTTCTATGGCTACACCTTC. Its translation is CARSWPPFYGYTF.

The CDR3 sequence: CASSRGLAGGVGELFF. CDR3 in DNA: TGTGCCAGCAGCCGGGGACTAGCGGGAGGGGTCGGGGAGCTGTTTTTT. The chain has TRBV7-8 and TRBJ2-2; TRBD2 aligns across 16 bases. Germline loops: CDR1 SGHVS, CDR2 FQNEAQ. With 5 bases clipped from V and 7 bases from J, the junction kept 4 bases outside the gene matches. CDR3 size: 16 residues.

V and J are TRBV7-2 and TRBJ1-3; TRBD1 might be the D (5 bases). CDR1 and CDR2 (germline): SGHTA, FQGNSA. V dropped 5 bases and J dropped 7 bases, with 18 bases sitting between them. This CDR3 is built from 15 residues. The CDR3 here is CASSEWQGGRNTIYF. The CDR3 DNA sequence: TGTGCCAGCAGCGAGTGGCAGGGAGGTCGGAACACCATATATTTT.

The genes are TRBV7-2 and TRBJ2-1, with 10 bases identical to TRBD1. The CDR3 totals 12 residues. Germline V gene lookup returns CDR1 SGHTA and CDR2 FQGNSA. The V segment lost 4 bases and the J segment 16 bases; nucleotides outside the gene matches: 7. CDR3 in amino acids: CASSWRQGAEFF. DNA of the CDR3: TGTGCCAGCAGCTGGAGACAGGGGGCTGAATTCTTC. The variable domain in full, with the rest retrieved from reference TRBV7-2 and TRBJ2-1, is GAGVSQSPSNKVTEKGKDVELRCDPISGHTALYWYRQSLGQGLEFLIYFQGNSAPDKSGLPSDRFSAERTGGSVSTLTIQRTQQEDSAVYLCASSWRQGAEFFGPGTRLTVL.